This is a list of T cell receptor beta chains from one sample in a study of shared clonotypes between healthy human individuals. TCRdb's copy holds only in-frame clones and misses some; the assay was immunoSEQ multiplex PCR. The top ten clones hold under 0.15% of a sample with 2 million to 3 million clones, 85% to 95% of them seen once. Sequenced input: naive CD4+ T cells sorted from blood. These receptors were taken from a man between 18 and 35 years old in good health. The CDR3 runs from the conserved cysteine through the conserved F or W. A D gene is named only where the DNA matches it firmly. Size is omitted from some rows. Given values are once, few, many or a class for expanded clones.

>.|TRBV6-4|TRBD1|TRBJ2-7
TGTGCCAGCAACGAGAGACAGGGCTTCTACGAGCAGTACTTC
CASNERQGFYEQYF
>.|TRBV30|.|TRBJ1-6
TGTGCCTGGAGTCCCGGGGGCAATTCACCCCTCCACTTT
CAWSPGGNSPLHF
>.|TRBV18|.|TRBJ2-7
TGTGCCAGCTCACCACGGGGGGCATACTCCTACGAGCAGTACTTC
CASSPRGAYSYEQYF
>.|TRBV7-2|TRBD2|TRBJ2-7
TGTGCCAGCAGCTTGGGGGGAGGACTAGCGGTTTACGAGCAGTACTTC
CASSLGGGLAVYEQYF
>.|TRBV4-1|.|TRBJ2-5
TGCGCCAGCAGCCACATTCAGGGCCCGGAGACCCAGTACTTC
CASSHIQGPETQYF
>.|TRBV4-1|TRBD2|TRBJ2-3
TGCGCCAGCAGCCAAGACAGGACTAGCGGGACAGATACGCAGTATTTT
CASSQDRTSGTDTQYF
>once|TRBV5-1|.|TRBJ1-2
TGCGCCAGCGGCCCTGGGACGGACCTCTATGGCTACACCTTC
CASGPGTDLYGYTF
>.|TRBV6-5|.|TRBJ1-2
TGTGCCAGCAACCATCTGGGGGGCTATGGCTACACCTTC
CASNHLGGYGYTF
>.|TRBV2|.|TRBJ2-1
TGTGCCAGTAGACAGACCAGCTACAATGAGCAGTTCTTC
CASRQTSYNEQFF
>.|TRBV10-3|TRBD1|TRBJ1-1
TGTGCCATCAGTGCCTCCGGGACAGGGAACACTGAAGCTTTCTTT
CAISASGTGNTEAFF
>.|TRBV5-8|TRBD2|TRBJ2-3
TGTGCCAGCAGCTCTGGGGGGCTAGCGGGGTCGCAGTATTTT
CASSSGGLAGSQYF
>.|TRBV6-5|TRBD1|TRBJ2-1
TGTGCCAGCAGTTGGAACAGGGGGTCCTACAATGAGCAGTTCTTC
CASSWNRGSYNEQFF
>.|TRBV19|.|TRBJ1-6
TGTGCCAGTAGTATGCGGGTTGTCGGTTCACCCCTCCACTTT
CASSMRVVGSPLHF
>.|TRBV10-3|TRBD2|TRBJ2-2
TGTGCCATCAGTAAGGGACTAGCAGACACCGGGGAGCTGTTTTTT
CAISKGLADTGELFF
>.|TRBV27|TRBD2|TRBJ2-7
TGTGCCAGCAGCAGATGGACTAGCGGCTCCTACGAGCAGTACTTC
CASSRWTSGSYEQYF
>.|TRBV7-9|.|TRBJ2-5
TGTGCCAGCAGCTTAGTACACGAGACCCAGTACTTC
CASSLVHETQYF
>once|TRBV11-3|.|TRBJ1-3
TGTGCCAGCAGCCAGGGGACGGGGATTGGAAACACCATATATTTT
CASSQGTGIGNTIYF
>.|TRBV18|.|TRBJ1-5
TGTGCCAGCTCACCACCAGGGACCGGCAATCAGCCCCAGCATTTT
CASSPPGTGNQPQHF
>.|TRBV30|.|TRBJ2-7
TGTGCCTGGAGTGGGTTGTCCTACGAGCAGTACTTC
CAWSGLSYEQYF
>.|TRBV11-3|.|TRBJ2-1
TGTGCCAGCAGCTTATACGGCAGCGAGCAGTTCTTC
CASSLYGSEQFF
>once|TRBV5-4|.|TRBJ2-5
TGTGCCAGCAGCTTCGCACAGGGCGCAGAGACCCAGTACTTC
CASSFAQGAETQYF
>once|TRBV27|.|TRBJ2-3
TGTGCCAGCAGTTTAGGGGCACCGCAGACAGATACGCAGTATTTT
CASSLGAPQTDTQYF
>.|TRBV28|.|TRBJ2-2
TGTGCCAGCAAAAGGGGGGGCACCGGGGAGCTGTTTTTT
CASKRGGTGELFF
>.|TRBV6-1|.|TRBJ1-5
TGTGCCAGCAGTGAAGGGACAGCGTATAGCAATCAGCCCCAGCATTTT
CASSEGTAYSNQPQHF
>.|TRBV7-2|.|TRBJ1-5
TGTGCCAGCAGCTCAGACAGGAATCAGCCCCAGCATTTT
CASSSDRNQPQHF
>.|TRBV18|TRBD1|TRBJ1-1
TGTGCCAGCTCAAGGGACAGTTTGAACACTGAAGCTTTCTTT
CASSRDSLNTEAFF
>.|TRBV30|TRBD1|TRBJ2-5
TGTGCCTGGAGTGTAGGGACAGTGCAGGGAGAGACCCAGTACTTC
CAWSVGTVQGETQYF
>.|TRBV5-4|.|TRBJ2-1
TGTGCCAGGAGGCAGGGAGCTGAGCAGTTCTTC
CARRQGAEQFF
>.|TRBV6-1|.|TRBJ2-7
TGTGCCAGCAGTGACAGGGGTGACGGCTACGAGCAGTACTTC
CASSDRGDGYEQYF
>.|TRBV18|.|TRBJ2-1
TGTGCCAGCTCACCTATGGGGGCCTACAATGAGCAGTTCTTC
CASSPMGAYNEQFF
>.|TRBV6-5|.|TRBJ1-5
TGTGCCAGCAGGGAGGGCAATCAGCCCCAGCATTTT
CASREGNQPQHF
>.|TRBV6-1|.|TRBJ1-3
TGTGCCAGCAGTGAATCGGAATCCACCATATATTTT
CASSESESTIYF
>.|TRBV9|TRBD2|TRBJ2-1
TGTGCCAGCAGCGCGCGGACTAGCGGGAGTCAGAATGAGCAGTTCTTC
CASSARTSGSQNEQFF
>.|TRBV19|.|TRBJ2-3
TGTGCCAGTACCGAGACCTGGAACACAGATACGCAGTATTTT
CASTETWNTDTQYF
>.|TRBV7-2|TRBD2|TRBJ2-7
TGTGCCAGCAGCCCCGGACTAGCGGGAGGAGGTTACGAGCAGTACTTC
CASSPGLAGGGYEQYF
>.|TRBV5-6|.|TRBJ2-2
TGTGCCAGCAGCCGTCGAGAAGCGGGCACCGGGGAGCTGTTTTTT
CASSRREAGTGELFF
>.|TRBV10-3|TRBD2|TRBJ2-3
TGTGCCATCAGTTCGACTAGCGGGAGAGCAGATACGCAGTATTTT
CAISSTSGRADTQYF
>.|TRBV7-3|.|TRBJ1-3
TGTGCCAGCAGCTTAGCAGGGGTTGGAAACACCATATATTTT
CASSLAGVGNTIYF
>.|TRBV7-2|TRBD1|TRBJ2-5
TGTGCCAGCAGCCTCAGGGGGCGATACCAAGAGACCCAGTACTTC
CASSLRGRYQETQYF
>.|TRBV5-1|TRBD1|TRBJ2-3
TGCGCCAGCAGCTTGGAAGGGGGCAGGACAGATACGCAGTATTTT
CASSLEGGRTDTQYF
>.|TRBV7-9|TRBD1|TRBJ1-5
TGTGCCAGCAGCCGCACAGGGGACCCCAATCAGCCCCAGCATTTT
CASSRTGDPNQPQHF
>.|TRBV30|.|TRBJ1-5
TGTGCCTGGAGTGTACTAGGGGTCGGTCAGCCCCAGCATTTT
CAWSVLGVGQPQHF
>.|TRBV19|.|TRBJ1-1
TGTGCCAGTAGTATTCAGGGCAGGCCTGAAGCTTTCTTT
CASSIQGRPEAFF
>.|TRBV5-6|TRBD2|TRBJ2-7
TGTGCCAGCAGCCAGGTTCCTAGCGGGAGGGCCGTCTCCTACGAGCAGTACTTC
CASSQVPSGRAVSYEQYF
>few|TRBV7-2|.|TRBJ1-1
TGTGCCAGCAACGTTGGGGGTAGTGTGACTGAAGCTTTCTTT
CASNVGGSVTEAFF
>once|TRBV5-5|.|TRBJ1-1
TGTGCCAGCAGCTTGGGACAGGAGAGAGAAGCTTTCTTT
CASSLGQEREAFF
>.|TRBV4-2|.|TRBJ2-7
TGTGCCAGCAGCCAATACTCCGACGAGCAGTACTTC
CASSQYSDEQYF
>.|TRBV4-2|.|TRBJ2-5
TGTGCCAGCAGCCTACAGGGTGAGACCCAGTACTTC
CASSLQGETQYF
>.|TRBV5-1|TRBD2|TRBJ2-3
TGCGCCAGCAGCCTTAGCGGGAGCACAGATACGCAGTATTTT
CASSLSGSTDTQYF
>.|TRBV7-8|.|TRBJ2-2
TGTGCCAGCAGCTTCAGCACCAAGTGGAGCGGGGAGCTGTTTTTT
CASSFSTKWSGELFF
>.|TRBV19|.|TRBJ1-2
TGTGCCACGTTGGAGAGATCAGCCCGGGGAGGCTACACCTTC
CATLERSARGGYTF
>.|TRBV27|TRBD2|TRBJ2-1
TGTGCCAGCAGCCGGGGAGGGACTAGCGGCTACAATGAGCAGTTCTTC
CASSRGGTSGYNEQFF
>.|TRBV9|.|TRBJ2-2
TGTGCCAGCAGCGTAGTACAGTCGAACACCGGGGAGCTGTTTTTT
CASSVVQSNTGELFF
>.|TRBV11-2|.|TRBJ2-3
TGTGCCAGCAGCTTTGGGGATACGCAGTATTTT
CASSFGDTQYF
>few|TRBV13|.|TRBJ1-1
TGTGCCAGCAGGCATAGTGGGGGCGTGAACACTGAAGCTTTCTTT
CASRHSGGVNTEAFF
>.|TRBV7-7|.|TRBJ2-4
TGTGCTAGCAGCAATAACAGGGGGGGCATTCAGTACTTC
CASSNNRGGIQYF
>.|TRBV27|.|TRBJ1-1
TGTGCCAGCAGCCAACCTGGGCGAGCTGAAGCTTTCTTT
CASSQPGRAEAFF